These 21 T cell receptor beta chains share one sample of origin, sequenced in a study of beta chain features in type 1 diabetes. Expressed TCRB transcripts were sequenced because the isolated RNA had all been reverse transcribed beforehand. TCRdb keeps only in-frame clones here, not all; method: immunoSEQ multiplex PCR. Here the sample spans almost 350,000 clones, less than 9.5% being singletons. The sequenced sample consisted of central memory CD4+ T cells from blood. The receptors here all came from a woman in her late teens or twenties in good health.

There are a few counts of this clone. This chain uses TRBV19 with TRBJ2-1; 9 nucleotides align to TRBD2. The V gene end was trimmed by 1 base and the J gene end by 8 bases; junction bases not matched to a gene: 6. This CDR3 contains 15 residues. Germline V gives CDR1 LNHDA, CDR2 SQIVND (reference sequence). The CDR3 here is CASSIVSGRLDEQFF. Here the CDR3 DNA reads TGTGCCAGTAGTATAGTTAGCGGGAGATTGGATGAGCAGTTCTTC.

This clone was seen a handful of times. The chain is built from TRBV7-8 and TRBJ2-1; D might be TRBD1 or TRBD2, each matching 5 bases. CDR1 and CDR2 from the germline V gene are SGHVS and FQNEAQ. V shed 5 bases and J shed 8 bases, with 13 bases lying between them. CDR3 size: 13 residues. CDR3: CASSPRVGDEQFF. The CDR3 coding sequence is TGTGCCAGCAGCCCTAGAGTGGGGGATGAGCAGTTCTTC.

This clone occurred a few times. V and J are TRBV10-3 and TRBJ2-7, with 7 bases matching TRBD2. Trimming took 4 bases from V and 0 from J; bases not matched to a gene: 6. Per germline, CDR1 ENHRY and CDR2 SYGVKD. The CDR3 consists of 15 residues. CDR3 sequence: CAISVEGGSSYEQYF. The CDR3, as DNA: TGTGCCATCAGTGTGGAGGGAGGGAGCTCCTACGAGCAGTACTTC.

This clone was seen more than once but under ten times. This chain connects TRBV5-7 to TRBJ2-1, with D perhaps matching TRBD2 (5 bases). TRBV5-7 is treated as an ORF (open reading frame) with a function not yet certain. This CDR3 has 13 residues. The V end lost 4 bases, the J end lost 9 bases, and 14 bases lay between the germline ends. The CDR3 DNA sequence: TGTGCCAGCAGCCAGGAGGAACGAGGTGAGCAGTTCTTC. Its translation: CASSQEERGEQFF.

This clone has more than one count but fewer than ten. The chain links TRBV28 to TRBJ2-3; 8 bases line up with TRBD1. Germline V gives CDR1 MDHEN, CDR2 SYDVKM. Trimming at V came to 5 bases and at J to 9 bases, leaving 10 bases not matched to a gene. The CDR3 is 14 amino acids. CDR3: CASSPDRAISTQYF. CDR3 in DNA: TGTGCCAGCAGTCCGGACAGGGCCATATCCACGCAGTATTTT.

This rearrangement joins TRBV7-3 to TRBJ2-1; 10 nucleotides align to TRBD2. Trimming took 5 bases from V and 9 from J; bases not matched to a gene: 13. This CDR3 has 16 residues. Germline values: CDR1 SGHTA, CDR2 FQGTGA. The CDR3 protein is CASSPTASGRKVEQFF. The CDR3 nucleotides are TGTGCCAGCAGCCCCACCGCTAGCGGGAGAAAGGTTGAGCAGTTCTTC.

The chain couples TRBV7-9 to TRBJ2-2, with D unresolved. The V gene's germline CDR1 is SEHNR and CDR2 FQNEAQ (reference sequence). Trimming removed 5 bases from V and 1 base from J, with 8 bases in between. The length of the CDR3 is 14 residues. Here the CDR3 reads CASSIDGNTGELFF. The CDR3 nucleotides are TGTGCCAGCAGCATTGACGGGAACACCGGGGAGCTGTTTTTT.

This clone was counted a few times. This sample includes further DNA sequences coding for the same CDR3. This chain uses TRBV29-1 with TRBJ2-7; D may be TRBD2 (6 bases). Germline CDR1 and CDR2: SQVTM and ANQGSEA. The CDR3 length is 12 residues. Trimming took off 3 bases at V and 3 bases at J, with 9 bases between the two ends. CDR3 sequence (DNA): TGCAGCGTTGATAGCGGAGGCTACGAGCAGTACTTC. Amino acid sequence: CSVDSGGYEQYF.

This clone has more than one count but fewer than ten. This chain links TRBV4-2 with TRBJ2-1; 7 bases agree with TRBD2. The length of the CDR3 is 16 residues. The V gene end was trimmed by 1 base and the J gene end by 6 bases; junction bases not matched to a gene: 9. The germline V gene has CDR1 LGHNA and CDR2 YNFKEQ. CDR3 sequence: CASSQVSGILGNEQFF. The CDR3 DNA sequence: TGTGCCAGCAGCCAAGTAAGCGGGATTTTAGGCAATGAGCAGTTCTTC.

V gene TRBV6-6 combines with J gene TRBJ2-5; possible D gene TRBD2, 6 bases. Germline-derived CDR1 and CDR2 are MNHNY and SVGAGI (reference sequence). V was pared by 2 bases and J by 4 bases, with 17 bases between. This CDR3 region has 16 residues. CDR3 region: CASSYPIAAVAETQYF. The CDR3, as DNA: TGTGCCAGCAGTTACCCGATAGCGGCCGTGGCAGAGACCCAGTACTTC.

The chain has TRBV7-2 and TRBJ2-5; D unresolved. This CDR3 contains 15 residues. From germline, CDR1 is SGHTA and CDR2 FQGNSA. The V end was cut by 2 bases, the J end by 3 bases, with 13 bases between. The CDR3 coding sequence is TGTGCCAGCAGCTTAAATCGACCCCCGAAAGAGACCCAGTACTTC. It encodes CASSLNRPPKETQYF.

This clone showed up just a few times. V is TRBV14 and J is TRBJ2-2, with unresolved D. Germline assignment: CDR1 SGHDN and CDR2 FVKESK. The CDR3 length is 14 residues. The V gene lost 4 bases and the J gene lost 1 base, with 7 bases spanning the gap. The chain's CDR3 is CASSPFENTGELFF. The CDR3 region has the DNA TGTGCCAGCAGCCCCTTCGAGAACACCGGGGAGCTGTTTTTT. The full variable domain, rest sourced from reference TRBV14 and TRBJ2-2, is EAGVTQFPSHSVIEKGQTVTLRCDPISGHDNLYWYRRVMGKEIKFLLHFVKESKQDESGMPNNRFLAERTGGTYSTLKVQPAELEDSGVYFCASSPFENTGELFFGEGSRLTVL.

CDR3 loop: CASSPDRPAYTF. CDR3 bases: TGTGCCAGCAGCCCCGACCGGCCTGCCTACACCTTC. The chain links TRBV4-2 to TRBJ1-2, with D unclear. The length of the CDR3 is 12 residues. Germline V lookup: CDR1 LGHNA, CDR2 YNFKEQ. The germline V and J ends were trimmed by 4 bases and 10 bases, with 13 bases remaining between them.

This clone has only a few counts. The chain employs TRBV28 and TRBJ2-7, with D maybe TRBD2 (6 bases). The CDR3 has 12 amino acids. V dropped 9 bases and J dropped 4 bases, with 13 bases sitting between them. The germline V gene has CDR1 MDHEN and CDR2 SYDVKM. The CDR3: CASTSFGYEQYF. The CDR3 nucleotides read TGTGCCAGTACTAGCTTCGGATACGAGCAGTACTTC.

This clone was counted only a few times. CDR3 in amino acids: CASSFSGTDEQYF. The CDR3 region has the DNA TGTGCCAGCAGCTTCTCTGGGACGGACGAGCAGTACTTC. The J gene is TRBJ2-7, the V gene TRBV11-1; D possibly matches TRBD1 or TRBD2 (5 bases each). The germline V gene encodes CDR1 SGHAT and CDR2 FQDESV (reference sequence). V was cut by 3 bases and J by 5 bases, with 11 bases left in between. The CDR3 is 13 amino acids.

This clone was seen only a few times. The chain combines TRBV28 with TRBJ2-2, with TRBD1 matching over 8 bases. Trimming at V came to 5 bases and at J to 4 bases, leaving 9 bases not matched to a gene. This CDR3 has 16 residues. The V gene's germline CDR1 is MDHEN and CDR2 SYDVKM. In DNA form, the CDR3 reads TGTGCCAGCAGTCGGCTGGGACAGGTACGCACCGGGGAGCTGTTTTTT. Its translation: CASSRLGQVRTGELFF.

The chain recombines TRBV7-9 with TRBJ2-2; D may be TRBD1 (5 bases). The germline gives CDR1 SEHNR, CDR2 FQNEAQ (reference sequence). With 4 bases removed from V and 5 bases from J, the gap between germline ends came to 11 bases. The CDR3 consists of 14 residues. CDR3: CASSYQGRTGELFF. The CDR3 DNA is TGTGCCAGCAGCTATCAGGGAAGAACCGGGGAGCTGTTTTTT.

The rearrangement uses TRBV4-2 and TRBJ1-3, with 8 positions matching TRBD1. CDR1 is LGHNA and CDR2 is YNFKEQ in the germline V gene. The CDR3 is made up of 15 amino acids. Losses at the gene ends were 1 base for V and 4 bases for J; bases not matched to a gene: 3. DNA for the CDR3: TGTGCCAGCAGCCAAGGACAGGGGTCGGGAAACACCATATATTTT. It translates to CASSQGQGSGNTIYF.

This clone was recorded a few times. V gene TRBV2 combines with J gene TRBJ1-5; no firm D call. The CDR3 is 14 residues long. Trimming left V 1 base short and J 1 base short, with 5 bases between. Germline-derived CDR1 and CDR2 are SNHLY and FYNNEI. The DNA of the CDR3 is TGTGCCAGCAGTGAAGAGGTGAGCAATCAGCCCCAGCATTTT. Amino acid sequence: CASSEEVSNQPQHF. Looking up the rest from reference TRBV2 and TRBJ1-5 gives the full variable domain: EPEVTQTPSHQVTQMGQEVILRCVPISNHLYFYWYRQILGQKVEFLVSFYNNEISEKSEIFDDQFSVERPDGSNFTLKIRSTKLEDSAMYFCASSEEVSNQPQHFGDGTRLSIL.

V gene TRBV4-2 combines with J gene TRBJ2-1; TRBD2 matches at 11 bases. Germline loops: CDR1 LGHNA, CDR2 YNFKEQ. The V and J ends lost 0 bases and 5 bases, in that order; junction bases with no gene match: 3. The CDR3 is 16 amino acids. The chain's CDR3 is CASSQDGTSGHNEQFF. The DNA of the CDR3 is TGTGCCAGCAGCCAAGATGGGACTAGCGGCCACAATGAGCAGTTCTTC.

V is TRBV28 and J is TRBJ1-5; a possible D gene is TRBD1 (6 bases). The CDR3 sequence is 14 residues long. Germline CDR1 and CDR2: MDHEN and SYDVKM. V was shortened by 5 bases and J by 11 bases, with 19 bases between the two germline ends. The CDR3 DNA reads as TGTGCCAGCAGTACGCTGGGGGGCCGGCGTTCCCAGCATTTT. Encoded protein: CASSTLGGRRSQHF.